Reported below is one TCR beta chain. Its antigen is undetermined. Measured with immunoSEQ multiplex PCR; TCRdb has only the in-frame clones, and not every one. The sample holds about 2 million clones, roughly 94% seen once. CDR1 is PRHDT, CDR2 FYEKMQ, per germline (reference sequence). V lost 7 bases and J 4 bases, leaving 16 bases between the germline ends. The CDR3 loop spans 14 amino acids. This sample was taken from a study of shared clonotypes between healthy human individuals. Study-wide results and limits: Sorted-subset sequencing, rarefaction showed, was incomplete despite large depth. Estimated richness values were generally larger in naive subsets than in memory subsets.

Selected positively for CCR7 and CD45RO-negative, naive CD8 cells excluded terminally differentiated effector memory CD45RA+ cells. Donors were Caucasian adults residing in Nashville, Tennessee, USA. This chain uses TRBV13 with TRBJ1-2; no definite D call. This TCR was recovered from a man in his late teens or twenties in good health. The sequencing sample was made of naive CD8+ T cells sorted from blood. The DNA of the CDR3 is TGTGCCAGCACGCCGGCCCAGGAGGGCTATGGCTACACCTTC. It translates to CASTPAQEGYGYTF.